This record concerns one TCR beta chain sequence. Trimming removed 3 bases at V and 0 bases at J, with 10 bases between. The CDR3 is 15 residues long. CDR1 and CDR2 (germline): SGDLS, YYNGEE. As handled by the study authors: Counts of nucleated cells, estimated from reference gene primer amplification, were obtained. The repertoire was sequenced with immunoSEQ multiplex PCR; TCRdb's copy has only in-frame clones and lacks some. That table supplies the V and J calls and clone size; D and trimming were determined from the DNA. The profile shows 84,000 or so clones, 60% to 85% of them singletons. These data come from a study of blood T cell repertoires in COVID-19. Overall study: Samples taken during acute and convalescent COVID-19 were collected in the United States, Italy and Spain. T cells, B-cell-depleted T cells, or PBMCs provided the cDNA or gDNA that served as material.

The chain combines TRBV9 with TRBJ1-3, with D perhaps TRBD1 (5 bases). This clonotype was sampled from a human donor in a cohort sampled during active COVID-19. The sample consisted of peripheral blood. The CDR3 loop is CASSADTYSGNTIYF. CDR3 DNA sequence: TGTGCCAGCAGCGCGGACACTTACTCTGGAAACACCATATATTTT.